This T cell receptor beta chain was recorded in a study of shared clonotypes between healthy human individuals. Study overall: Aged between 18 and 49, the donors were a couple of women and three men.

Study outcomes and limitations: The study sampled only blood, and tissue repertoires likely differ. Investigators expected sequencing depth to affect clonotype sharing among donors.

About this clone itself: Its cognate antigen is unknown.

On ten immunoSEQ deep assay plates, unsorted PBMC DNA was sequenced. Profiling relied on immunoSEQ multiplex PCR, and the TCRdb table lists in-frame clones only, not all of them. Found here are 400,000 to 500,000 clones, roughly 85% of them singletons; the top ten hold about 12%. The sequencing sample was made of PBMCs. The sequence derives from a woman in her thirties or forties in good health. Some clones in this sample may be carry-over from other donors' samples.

In DNA form, the CDR3 reads TGCGCCAGCAGCCAAGATGTAAGCGGGGGGGCAGATACGCAGTATTTT. It is translated as CASSQDVSGGADTQYF. This rearrangement joins TRBV4-1 to TRBJ2-3, with 10 bases that match TRBD2. The CDR3 runs 16 residues. The junction had 4 bases not matched to a gene; V was cut back by 0 bases and J by 4 bases. Germline V gene data show CDR1 as MGHRA and CDR2 as YSYEKL.